A single sample gave rise to the 6 T cell receptor beta chains below, sequenced in a study of cytomegalovirus exposure and HLA in healthy donors. The PCR was carried out with 60 Vbeta primers and 13 Jbeta primers. The assay was immunoSEQ multiplex PCR, and TCRdb's table has in-frame clones only and misses some. The sample shows 140,000 to 150,000 clones, approximately 80% of them seen only once. The sequenced sample was PBMCs. The receptor source for this set is a woman in her 40s in good health and CMV-seropositive.

The chain has TRBV6-1 and TRBJ2-3; 8 nucleotides align to TRBD1. Trimming took 9 bases from V and 4 from J; bases not matched to a gene: 6. The CDR3 is 13 amino acids. Per the germline V gene, CDR1 is MNHNS and CDR2 is SASEGT. CDR3 in amino acids: CASDRGRPDTQYF. In DNA, the CDR3 is TGTGCCAGTGACAGGGGTCGACCAGATACGCAGTATTTT.

The chain has TRBV9 and TRBJ2-5; 8 positions agree with TRBD2. Germline V gene sequence: CDR1 SGDLS, CDR2 YYNGEE. The CDR3 has 14 amino acids. With V trimmed by 0 bases and J by 5 bases, 3 bases remained unmatched. CDR3 nucleotides: TGTGCCAGCAGCGTAGGCGTAGCGGGGGAGACCCAGTACTTC. Translating gives CASSVGVAGETQYF.

This chain uses TRBV18 with TRBJ1-6; D may be TRBD1 (5 bases). This CDR3 comprises 13 residues. Germline V gene data show CDR1 as KGHSH and CDR2 as LQKENI. V gave up 6 bases and J gave up 7 bases, with 10 bases separating them. CDR3 protein: CASSEGRNSPLHF. The CDR3 nucleotides read TGTGCCAGCTCCGAGGGGAGGAATTCACCCCTCCACTTT.

This chain connects TRBV27 to TRBJ1-5; no firm D call. Trimming removed 3 bases at V and 6 bases at J, with 9 bases between. Germline CDR1 MNHEY, CDR2 SMNVEV (reference sequence). CDR3 length: 13 residues. The CDR3: CASSLAGIQPQHF. The DNA for the CDR3 is TGTGCCAGCAGTTTGGCCGGGATTCAGCCCCAGCATTTT.

This clone was recorded once. The chain uses TRBV28 and TRBJ1-1; 8 bases are a match to TRBD1. Germline CDR1 reads MDHEN; CDR2 reads SYDVKM. Germline trimming cut 3 bases from V and 3 bases from J; bases unmatched to any gene: 3. The CDR3 extends over 14 amino acids. In DNA form, the CDR3 reads TGTGCCAGCAGTTTGACAGGGGTTCACACTGAAGCTTTCTTT. Protein sequence: CASSLTGVHTEAFF.

Here the CDR3 reads CAWSVSGSYEQYF. The DNA of the CDR3 is TGTGCCTGGAGTGTTTCTGGGAGCTACGAGCAGTACTTC. The chain combines TRBV30 with TRBJ2-7, with TRBD2 as a possible D gene (5 bases). Per the germline V gene, CDR1 is GTSNPN and CDR2 is SVGIG (reference sequence). The CDR3 consists of 13 residues. V shed 0 bases and J shed 3 bases, with 9 bases lying between them.